A single sample is the source of the 23 T cell receptor beta chains below, sequenced in a study of CD4 and CD8 cells across lung adenocarcinoma regions. A single record per CDR3 protein comes from TCRdb applying MiXCR to the PCR reads. The sample includes 2,000 or so distinct CDR3 sequences, around 65% seen only once; the top ten take 37%. The sequenced material came from CD4+ T cells from the margin of a lung tumor. These receptors all stem from a female donor with lung adenocarcinoma. The CD4 and CD8 labels of this study may be unreliable.

V usage is TRBV3-1 and J usage is TRBJ2-1; 13 nucleotides match TRBD2. The CDR3 sequence is 17 residues long. Looked up from germline, CDR1 is LGHDT and CDR2 is YNNKEL (reference sequence). V was clipped by 0 bases and J by 5 bases; unmatched bases: 4. The chain's CDR3 is CASSQEGLAGNHNEQFF. DNA for the CDR3: TGTGCCAGCAGCCAAGAGGGACTAGCGGGAAACCACAATGAGCAGTTCTTC.

The count of this clonotype is one. The rearrangement uses TRBV6-2 or TRBV6-3 and TRBJ2-5, with 9 bases fitting TRBD2. The J call is uncertain, as TRBJ2-7 better fits the DNA end. This CDR3 region has 15 residues. The germline CDR1 and CDR2 sequences are MNHEY and SVGEGT. As DNA, the CDR3 is TGTGCCAGCACCGGACTAGCGCCGAATTCCTACGAGCAGTACTTC. It specifies CASTGLAPNSYEQYF.

As regards this clonotype: At one end the junction does not follow the germline gene, possibly because of a read error. This chain links TRBV7-9 with TRBJ2-4; D is perhaps TRBD1 or TRBD2 (5 bases each). The CDR3 length is 16 residues. Germline V gene data show CDR1 as SEHNR and CDR2 as FQNEAQ (reference sequence). CDR3 protein: CASRVTGLRAKNIQYF. The CDR3 region has the DNA TGTGCGAGCAGAGTCACGGGGCTGCGAGCCAAAAACATTCAGTACTTC.

This clonotype showed up just a few times. The rearrangement uses TRBV30 and TRBJ2-1; D is uncertain. Germline lookup yields CDR1 GTSNPN and CDR2 SVGIG (reference sequence). This CDR3 comprises 11 residues. Trimming stripped 3 bases from V and 9 bases from J, with 9 bases between. This CDR3 is CAWSFEREQFF. Here the CDR3 DNA reads TGTGCCTGGAGCTTCGAGCGTGAGCAGTTCTTC.

In this sample, this clonotype is medium-sized. V is TRBV7-2 and J is TRBJ1-1; D unclear. Germline values: CDR1 SGHTA, CDR2 FQGNSA. V shed 5 bases and J shed 3 bases, with 10 bases lying between them. The CDR3 runs to 13 residues. The chain's CDR3 is CASSAGSYTEAFF. The DNA for the CDR3 is TGTGCCAGCAGCGCCGGAAGCTACACTGAAGCTTTCTTT.

The J gene is TRBJ2-5, the V gene TRBV6-1; 8 bases fit TRBD2. Germline V CDR1 and CDR2: MNHNS, SASEGT. The V segment lost 8 bases and the J segment 11 bases; nucleotides outside the gene matches: 10. The CDR3 contains 12 residues. The CDR3 loop is CASRGRFNEQYF. CDR3 DNA: TGTGCCAGCCGCGGGAGGTTTAATGAGCAGTACTTC.

The V and J genes are TRBV7-2 and TRBJ2-5, with a weak D call TRBD2 (6 bases). V was cut by 5 bases and J by 2 bases, with 9 bases left in between. The CDR3 has 13 amino acids. Germline loops: CDR1 SGHTA, CDR2 FQGNSA. The CDR3 DNA is TGTGCCAGCAGCCGGGAGACTCAAGAGACCCAGTACTTC. Translated: CASSRETQETQYF.

This clonotype was found a few times. This sequence joins TRBV4-2 and TRBJ2-1; TRBD2 aligns across 10 bases. Judging by the DNA end, TRBJ2-7 fits better; the J call may be wrong. CDR3 size: 17 residues. Germline V CDR1 and CDR2: LGHNA, YNFKEQ. The CDR3 bases are TGTGCCAGCAGCCAAACTAGCGGGATTAGTGGCATAGGCGAGCAGTACTTC. Translated, it gives CASSQTSGISGIGEQYF.

Comments on this clonotype: The junction departs from the called germline gene at one end, perhaps through a read error. The V and J genes are TRBV6-1 and TRBJ2-4; maybe TRBD1 (6 bases). There are 13 residues in the CDR3. Germline CDR1 reads MNHNS; CDR2 reads SASEGT. The CDR3, as DNA: TGTGCCAGCAGTGAGAGGGGGAAAAGCATTCAGTACTTC. It codes for CASSERGKSIQYF.

The rearrangement links TRBV27 to TRBJ2-1; the match to TRBD1 covers 7 bases. V was clipped by 5 bases and J by 5 bases; unmatched bases: 3. The CDR3 is made up of 13 amino acids. Germline loops: CDR1 MNHEY, CDR2 SMNVEV (reference sequence). In DNA, the CDR3 is TGTGCCAGCAGTCCCGGGACAGACAATGAGCAGTTCTTC. It yields the protein CASSPGTDNEQFF.

CDR3 loop: CASSALYVQATNEKLFF. The CDR3 coding sequence is TGTGCCAGCAGTGCGTTATACGTACAAGCAACTAATGAAAAACTGTTTTTT. The chain couples TRBV6-1 to TRBJ1-4; D is uncertain. CDR1 is MNHNS and CDR2 is SASEGT in the germline V gene. This CDR3 contains 17 residues. The ends were cut back, 4 bases at V and 0 bases at J, with 15 bases in the middle.

The J gene is TRBJ2-1, the V gene TRBV6-1; 8 bases fit TRBD1. The better agreement between TRBJ2-7 and the DNA end casts doubt on the J call. The CDR3 contains 17 residues. From germline, CDR1 is MNHNS and CDR2 SASEGT. The CDR3, as DNA: TGTGCCAGCAGTGAAGTTCACCGGGACAGGCGTGCCTACGAGCAGTACTTC. Residues: CASSEVHRDRRAYEQYF.

The genes are TRBV28 and TRBJ1-3; D is ambiguous. CDR1 MDHEN and CDR2 SYDVKM come from the germline V gene. The CDR3 runs 15 residues. The V end was cut by 4 bases, the J end by 0 bases, with 10 bases between. The CDR3 DNA is TGTGCCAGCAGTTCATTAGCCTTCTCTGGAAACACCATATATTTT. It yields the protein CASSSLAFSGNTIYF.

This clonotype has more than one count but fewer than ten. The chain carries TRBV27 and TRBJ2-4; possible D gene TRBD2, 6 bases. The V and J ends lost 7 bases and 13 bases respectively, with 26 bases between them. The germline CDR1 and CDR2 sequences are MNHEY and SMNVEV (reference sequence). The CDR3 loop spans 15 amino acids. The CDR3 reads CASTNLGGEENTQYF. CDR3 sequence (DNA): TGTGCCAGCACCAACCTCGGCGGGGAAGAAAACACCCAGTACTTC.

The chain has TRBV27 and TRBJ2-5; D is uncertain. This CDR3 has 13 residues. CDR1 MNHEY and CDR2 SMNVEV come from the germline V gene (reference sequence). Trimming took 2 bases from V and 2 from J, leaving 6 bases between them. This chain's CDR3 is CASSLGLQETQYF. The CDR3 DNA reads TGTGCCAGCAGTTTAGGTCTGCAAGAGACCCAGTACTTC.

The V call is TRBV6-1, the J call TRBJ2-5, with TRBD2 matching 11 bases. The J call may not be correct, given that the DNA end is closer to TRBJ2-7. The CDR3 loop spans 17 amino acids. Germline V gene sequence: CDR1 MNHNS, CDR2 SASEGT. This CDR3 reads CASIDPLAGGPDDEQYF. Written as DNA, the CDR3 is TGTGCCAGCATCGACCCTTTAGCGGGAGGGCCGGACGACGAGCAGTACTTC.

This clonotype is labeled as large. The V and J genes are TRBV15 and TRBJ2-1, with a possible D match to TRBD1 (5 bases). Germline V gene lookup returns CDR1 LNHNV and CDR2 YYDKDF (reference sequence). This CDR3 is 15 amino acids long. The V end was cut by 7 bases, the J end by 5 bases, with 18 bases between. CDR3 amino acids: CATKEQGLGHNEQFF. In nucleotides, the CDR3 is TGTGCCACCAAAGAGCAGGGTTTGGGGCACAATGAGCAGTTCTTC.

To note about this clonotype: One end of the junction fails to match germline, which may point to a read error. This chain connects TRBV30 to TRBJ2-5; no definite D call. The CDR3 is 23 residues long. CDR1 and CDR2 (germline): GTSNPN, SVGIG (reference sequence). The CDR3 region has the DNA TGTGCCTGGCCTCAACTTCTTTCTTTACTCCAGATTCCTCGGAGCCTTGAACATGCTAAAGTACACTGG. Translated: CAWPQLLSLLQIPRSLEHAKVHW.

The chain has TRBV6-5 and TRBJ2-5; 7 bases map to TRBD1. CDR3 length equals 16 residues. Germline V CDR1 and CDR2: MNHEY, SVGAGI. V shed 4 bases, J shed 2 bases, and the junction held 10 bases outside the gene matches. CDR3 coding DNA: TGTGCCAGCAGTTGCGAAGACAGGGAATGGCAAGAGACCCAGTACTTC. Translating it yields CASSCEDREWQETQYF.

By its share, this clonotype is hyperexpanded. V gene TRBV6-6 combines with J gene TRBJ2-1; D is perhaps TRBD2 (6 bases). Trimming took 5 bases from V and 7 from J, leaving 15 bases between them. The CDR3 totals 14 residues. Germline CDR1 is MNHNY and CDR2 is SVGAGI (reference sequence). CDR3 nucleotide sequence: TGTGCCAGCAGTCCCAGGAGGGGTCAAAATGAGCAGTTCTTC. As protein: CASSPRRGQNEQFF.

This clonotype was counted between two and nine times. The genes are TRBV6-5 and TRBJ1-1; 8 bases fit TRBD1. Trimming at V came to 4 bases and at J to 7 bases, leaving 14 bases not matched to a gene. CDR1 and CDR2 from the germline V gene are MNHEY and SVGAGI. The CDR3 has 16 residues. This CDR3 reads CASSSPTLGTGIEAFF. The CDR3 nucleotides are TGTGCCAGCAGTTCGCCCACTCTCGGGACAGGCATTGAAGCTTTCTTT.

The chain couples TRBV10-3 to TRBJ2-1; 14 positions match TRBD2. The CDR3 is 15 amino acids. The trim removed 4 bases at V and 5 bases at J, leaving 1 base unmatched. Germline CDR1 ENHRY, CDR2 SYGVKD. CDR3 residues: CAISGGLAGDNEQFF. The CDR3 DNA reads TGTGCCATCAGTGGGGGACTAGCGGGAGACAATGAGCAGTTCTTC.

This clonotype was seen a handful of times. The rearrangement joins TRBV11-3 to TRBJ2-2; D uncertain. The germline V and J ends were trimmed by 0 bases and 2 bases, with 4 bases remaining between them. The CDR3 length is 14 residues. CDR1 SGHNT and CDR2 YENEEA come from the germline V gene. CDR3 sequence: CASSLDHNTGELFF. CDR3 DNA sequence: TGTGCCAGCAGCTTAGATCACAACACCGGGGAGCTGTTTTTT.